This T cell receptor (delta chain) was identified in a study of Vδ1+ human thymocytes. The template was reverse-transcribed extracted RNA. The CDR3 regions were amplified by multiplex PCR from V-gene primers to a constant-region primer. TCRdb re-called clones from the multiplex PCR reads using CATT. The table shows about 27,000 delta-chain clones, with less than 30% occurring only once. The study, taken as a whole, reports: Highly polyclonal TRG and TRD repertoires with Gaussian CDR3 length distributions appeared in thymus.

Germline trimming cut 0 bases from V and 6 bases from J; bases unmatched to any gene: 20. The CDR3 runs 20 residues. CDR1 is TSWWSYY and CDR2 is QGS in the germline V gene. Relative to its sample, this clone is medium-sized. Antigen: not known. This same CDR3 is encoded by further DNA sequences in the sample. This clonotype was sampled from a boy younger than two who had congenital heart surgery. The chain has TRDV1 and TRDJ1; 9 nucleotides agree with TRDD3. Sequencing was carried out using Vdelta1+ gamma-delta thymocytes from the thymus. Indicated subset: FACS-sorted CD3+ TCRalphabeta- TCRVdelta1+ TCRVdelta2- thymocytes. The CDR3: CALGELRARRLTGGRHKLIF. DNA for the CDR3: TGTGCTCTTGGGGAACTAAGGGCCCGACGCCTTACTGGGGGACGACATAAACTCATCTTT.